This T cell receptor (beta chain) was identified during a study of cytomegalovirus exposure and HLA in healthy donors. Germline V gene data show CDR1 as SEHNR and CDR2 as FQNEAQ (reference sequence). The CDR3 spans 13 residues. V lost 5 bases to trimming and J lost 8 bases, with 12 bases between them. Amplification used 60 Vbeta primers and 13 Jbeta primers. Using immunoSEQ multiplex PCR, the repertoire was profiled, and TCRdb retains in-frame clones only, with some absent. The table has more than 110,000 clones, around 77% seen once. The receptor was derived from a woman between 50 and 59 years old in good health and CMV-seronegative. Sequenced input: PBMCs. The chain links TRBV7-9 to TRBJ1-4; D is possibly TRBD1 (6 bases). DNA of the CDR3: TGTGCCAGCAGCAGGGACAATTCGGAAAAACTGTTTTTT. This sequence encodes CASSRDNSEKLFF.